A single sample is the source of the 25 T cell receptor beta chains below, sequenced in a study of metastatic and nonmetastatic thyroid tumors. TCRdb re-called the PCR reads with MiXCR. The data hold several thousand clones, with roughly 3% observed a single time. Each patient went into thyroid surgery without having received any treatment. The specimen sequenced was tumor tissue. Receptors were obtained from a female donor with papillary thyroid cancer or a benign thyroid nodule (not recorded which). Some clones in this sample may be carry-over from other donors' samples.

In regard to this clone: A read error may produce the germline difference seen at one junction end. This chain links TRBV6-1 with TRBJ1-4; no firm D call. CDR3 length: 13 amino acids. CDR1 MNHNS and CDR2 SASEGT come from the germline V gene. Written as DNA, the CDR3 is TGCGCCAGCGTCGGTACGATATATGGAAAACTGTTTTTT. It yields the protein CASVGTIYGKLFF.

This clone has ten or more counts. A much more abundant neighbour one base away suggests this may be a read error. Here the CDR3 omits its conserved ending phenylalanine or tryptophan, so a read error is the likely source. This rearrangement joins TRBV20-1 to TRBJ2-1; 8 nucleotides agree with TRBD2. Losses at the gene ends were 1 base for V and 2 bases for J; bases not matched to a gene: 7. Germline loops: CDR1 DFQATT, CDR2 SNEGSKA (reference sequence). This CDR3 is built from 16 residues. The DNA of the CDR3 is TGCAGTGCTAGAGGAGTGCAAGCGGGAGCCTACAATGAGCAGTTCGTC. It encodes CSARGVQAGAYNEQFV.

Judged by abundance, this clone is medium-sized. V and J are TRBV6-5 and TRBJ1-6; possible D gene TRBD1, 6 bases. The CDR3 loop spans 15 amino acids. Germline assignment: CDR1 MNHEY and CDR2 SVGAGI. V lost 2 bases and J lost 10, with 15 bases in between. The CDR3 here is CASSYDRTAQSPLHF. CDR3 DNA: TGTGCCAGCAGTTACGATCGGACAGCCCAGTCACCCCTCCACTTT.

This clone has a count of ten or more. The chain has TRBV20-1 and TRBJ2-5; TRBD2 aligns across 7 bases. Germline values: CDR1 DFQATT, CDR2 SNEGSKA (reference sequence). The junction had 4 bases not matched to a gene; V was cut back by 1 base and J by 2 bases. The CDR3 sequence is 14 residues long. The DNA for the CDR3 is TGCAGTGCTAGAGTCGGGGGAGGGCAAGAGACCCAGTACTTC. As protein: CSARVGGGQETQYF.

The chain joins TRBV18 to TRBJ2-5; D may be TRBD1 (6 bases). Germline CDR1 KGHSH, CDR2 LQKENI. V was trimmed by 0 bases and J by 4 bases, leaving 9 bases between them. This CDR3 contains 14 residues. CDR3 coding DNA: TGTGCCAGCTCACCACCGGGACAAGGAGAGACCCAGTACTTC. It is translated as CASSPPGQGETQYF.

By sample share, this clone is medium-sized. The chain joins TRBV6-2 or TRBV6-3 to TRBJ1-1, with 7 bases that match TRBD1. CDR3 length equals 18 residues. With 7 bases clipped from V and 2 bases from J, the junction kept 19 bases outside the gene matches. Germline CDR1 MNHEY, CDR2 SVGEGT. CDR3 protein: CASTRGHTGTSINTEAFF. As DNA, the CDR3 is TGTGCCAGCACTAGGGGGCATACAGGGACGTCTATTAACACTGAAGCTTTCTTT.

By frequency in the sample, this clone is medium-sized (0.01 to 0.1%). V usage is TRBV20-1 and J usage is TRBJ1-2; D might be TRBD1 (6 bases). This CDR3 spans 13 amino acids. Trimming took 4 bases from V and 0 from J, leaving 9 bases between them. The germline CDR1 and CDR2 sequences are DFQATT and SNEGSKA (reference sequence). CDR3 sequence (DNA): TGCAGTGCTAAACGGGACACTAACTATGGCTACACCTTC. Amino acid sequence: CSAKRDTNYGYTF.

At least ten counts were recorded for this clone. The chain couples TRBV7-9 to TRBJ2-2; D remains unclear. CDR1 SEHNR and CDR2 FQNEAQ come from the germline V gene (reference sequence). V lost 7 bases to trimming and J lost 8 bases, with 11 bases between them. The CDR3 has 12 amino acids. The CDR3 protein is CASTTIRGELFF. DNA of the CDR3: TGTGCCAGCACCACGATCCGTGGGGAGCTGTTTTTT.

Many counts were recorded for this clone. The chain joins TRBV7-2 to TRBJ2-5; no clear D. With 1 base removed from V and 4 bases from J, the gap between germline ends came to 10 bases. Germline CDR1 SGHTA, CDR2 FQGNSA. The length of the CDR3 is 14 residues. The CDR3 DNA reads as TGTGCCAGCAGCTTAGTATCGGGCCCAGAGACCCAGTACTTC. Its translation is CASSLVSGPETQYF.

This clone occurred many times. V is TRBV20-1 and J is TRBJ1-5; no firm D call. This CDR3 contains 14 residues. Germline CDR1 and CDR2: DFQATT and SNEGSKA (reference sequence). V was pared by 3 bases and J by 6 bases, with 15 bases between. CDR3 region: CSASSHGLGQPQHF. DNA for the CDR3: TGCAGTGCTAGTAGTCATGGATTGGGTCAGCCCCAGCATTTT.

This clone was detected ten times or more. This rearrangement joins TRBV6-6 to TRBJ2-1; 8 nucleotides match TRBD1. The germline gives CDR1 MNHNY, CDR2 SVGAGI (reference sequence). V was pared by 3 bases and J by 9 bases, with 10 bases of the junction left unmatched. The CDR3 runs to 15 residues. The CDR3 DNA is TGTGCCAGCAGTTATTCAGGACAGGGCCTTGGTGAGCAGTTCTTC. This sequence encodes CASSYSGQGLGEQFF.

This clone was detected many times. The rearrangement joins TRBV18 to TRBJ2-1; D gene uncertain. Germline values: CDR1 KGHSH, CDR2 LQKENI. The CDR3 extends over 15 amino acids. Between the trimmed V and J ends, which lost 3 bases and 0 bases, there was a span of 9 bases. This CDR3 is CASSPAAASYNEQFF. CDR3 in DNA: TGTGCCAGCTCACCCGCGGCCGCCTCCTACAATGAGCAGTTCTTC.

By frequency in the sample, this clone is medium-sized (0.01 to 0.1%). V gene TRBV28 combines with J gene TRBJ2-6; D perhaps matches TRBD2 (6 bases). V lost 2 bases and J 3 bases, leaving 8 bases between the germline ends. Per the germline V gene, CDR1 is MDHEN and CDR2 is SYDVKM. There are 15 residues in the CDR3. As DNA, the CDR3 is TGTGCCAGCAGTTTAGCGGGACGTGGGGCCAACGTCCTGACTTTC. It codes for CASSLAGRGANVLTF.

This clone is termed medium-sized (0.01 to 0.1%). This rearrangement joins TRBV6-4 to TRBJ2-2; 11 bases are shared with TRBD2. V shed 2 bases and J 6 bases; nucleotides not matched to a gene: 8. In germline, CDR1 is MRHNA, CDR2 SNTAGT. This CDR3 has 17 amino acids. This CDR3 reads CASSDKTSGMGPGELFF. As DNA, the CDR3 is TGTGCCAGCAGTGACAAGACTAGCGGGATGGGACCCGGGGAGCTGTTTTTT.

This clone is medium-sized (0.01 to 0.1%) by share. The genes are TRBV6-5 and TRBJ2-3; TRBD1 is a possible D gene (7 bases). CDR3 length equals 17 residues. V was trimmed by 4 bases and J by 1 base, leaving 18 bases between them. CDR1 and CDR2 from the germline V gene are MNHEY and SVGAGI. The CDR3 protein is CASSFPGGGTRTDTQYF. The DNA of the CDR3 is TGTGCCAGCAGTTTCCCCGGAGGGGGCACCCGCACAGATACGCAGTATTTT.

This clone was recorded many times. The CDR3 protein is CASSPWASGRTQYF. CDR3 nucleotides: TGTGCCAGCAGCCCATGGGCTAGCGGACGAACCCAGTACTTC. The chain links TRBV3-1 to TRBJ2-5; 7 bases line up with TRBD2. Losses at the gene ends were 4 bases for V and 8 bases for J; bases not matched to a gene: 10. Germline V gene lookup returns CDR1 LGHDT and CDR2 YNNKEL (reference sequence). The CDR3 extends over 14 amino acids.

This clone has a count of ten or more. The sample has other DNA sequences that encode this CDR3 too. The V and J genes are TRBV20-1 and TRBJ1-5, with D tentatively TRBD1 (5 bases). V was clipped by 6 bases and J by 6 bases, with 18 bases between them. The CDR3 extends over 14 amino acids. Germline V lookup: CDR1 DFQATT, CDR2 SNEGSKA (reference sequence). CDR3 nucleotides: TGCAGTGCGGGTCGGGGGGTTTGGAGTCAGCCCCAGCATTTT. Residues: CSAGRGVWSQPQHF.

This clone was recorded many times. The chain couples TRBV20-1 to TRBJ1-2, with unresolved D. Trimming shortened V by 2 bases and J by 3 bases, and 7 bases separated the two germline ends. The CDR3 contains 12 residues. CDR1 is DFQATT, CDR2 SNEGSKA, per germline (reference sequence). The CDR3 reads CSARWQYYGYTF. DNA for the CDR3: TGCAGTGCTAGATGGCAGTACTATGGCTACACCTTC.

This clone rates as medium-sized. The gene calls are TRBV4-1 and TRBJ1-2; no reliable D call. Germline CDR1 is MGHRA and CDR2 is YSYEKL. Trimming pared 1 base from V and 1 base from J, leaving 10 bases between. This CDR3 comprises 15 residues. CDR3 sequence: CASSQVHGDNYGYTF. CDR3 in DNA: TGCGCCAGCAGCCAAGTACACGGCGATAACTATGGCTACACCTTC.

Ten or more counts support this clone. The chain employs TRBV18 and TRBJ2-1, with 12 positions matching TRBD2. J was trimmed by 8 bases and V by 3 bases; bases with no gene match: 8. This CDR3 has 16 amino acids. The germline gives CDR1 KGHSH, CDR2 LQKENI. The CDR3 region has the DNA TGTGCCAGCTCACCTCGACTAGCGGGAGCGAGGGATGAGCAGTTCTTC. Encoded protein: CASSPRLAGARDEQFF.

This clone was counted at least ten times. The CDR3 nucleotides read TGTGCCAGCTCCGGGACAGAGGATCAGCCCCAGCATTTT. The encoded protein is CASSGTEDQPQHF. This chain links TRBV18 with TRBJ1-5, with 7 bases matching TRBD1. There are 13 residues in the CDR3. The germline gives CDR1 KGHSH, CDR2 LQKENI. Trimming cost V 6 bases and J 5 bases; bases outside gene matches: 4. The full variable domain, in which reference TRBV18 and TRBJ1-5 provide the parts outside the CDR3, is NAGVMQNPRHLVRRRGQEARLRCSPMKGHSHVYWYRQLPEEGLKFMVYLQKENIIDESGMPKERFSAEFPKEGPSILRIQQVVRGDSAAYFCASSGTEDQPQHFGDGTRLSIL.

By proportion, this clone is medium-sized (0.01 to 0.1%). This chain uses TRBV7-2 with TRBJ2-1; D call uncertain. V was shortened by 3 bases and J by 0 bases, with 9 bases between the two germline ends. From germline, CDR1 is SGHTA and CDR2 FQGNSA. CDR3 size: 15 residues. The CDR3 DNA reads TGTGCCAGCAGCTTCCAATCTAGCTCCTACAATGAGCAGTTCTTC. Translating it yields CASSFQSSSYNEQFF.

In its sample, this clone was seen many times. V gene TRBV9 combines with J gene TRBJ2-1; D perhaps matches TRBD1 (7 bases). The V end was cut by 5 bases, the J end by 9 bases, with 18 bases between. Looked up from germline, CDR1 is SGDLS and CDR2 is YYNGEE. The CDR3 contains 14 residues. The CDR3 nucleotides are TGTGCCAGCAGTGAGGGGGGCAGGGGGACTGAGCAGTTCTTC. Its translation: CASSEGGRGTEQFF.

This clone was recorded at least ten times. The rearrangement joins TRBV6-1 to TRBJ1-1; D not resolved. The germline V gene has CDR1 MNHNS and CDR2 SASEGT. This CDR3 comprises 14 residues. V lost 1 base and J lost 2, with 8 bases in between. This CDR3 reads CASSEVEGNTEAFF. The CDR3 DNA is TGTGCCAGCAGTGAAGTTGAGGGTAACACTGAAGCTTTCTTT.

This clone is categorized as medium-sized. V is TRBV5-1 and J is TRBJ2-3; 7 bases are a match to TRBD2. The germline CDR1 and CDR2 sequences are SGHRS and YFSETQ. The CDR3 loop spans 14 amino acids. V trimming: 4 bases; J trimming: 5 bases; junction bases outside the gene matches: 7. The CDR3: CASSGPSGGDTQYF. CDR3 in DNA: TGCGCCAGCAGCGGGCCTAGCGGTGGAGATACGCAGTATTTT. The whole variable domain, filled in from reference TRBV5-1 and TRBJ2-3, reads KAGVTQTPRYLIKTRGQQVTLSCSPISGHRSVSWYQQTPGQGLQFLFEYFSETQRNKGNFPGRFSGRQFSNSRSEMNVSTLELGDSALYLCASSGPSGGDTQYFGPGTRLTVL.